The T cell receptor (beta chain) under discussion was sequenced for a study of blood T cell repertoires in COVID-19. Assay: immunoSEQ multiplex PCR; the TCRdb copy retains only in-frame clones and omits some. The sample carries some 270,000 clones, 85% to 90% recorded once. The V and J ends lost 3 bases and 0 bases respectively, with 5 bases between them. The CDR3 covers 13 residues. The receptor was isolated from a woman in her thirties with acute COVID-19. The rearrangement joins TRBV12-3 or TRBV12-4 to TRBJ1-1; D is undetermined. Sequences were obtained from PBMCs or T cells enriched from blood (not recorded which). CDR3 bases: TGTGCCAGCAGTTTTTCCGTGAACACTGAAGCTTTCTTT. Its translation is CASSFSVNTEAFF.